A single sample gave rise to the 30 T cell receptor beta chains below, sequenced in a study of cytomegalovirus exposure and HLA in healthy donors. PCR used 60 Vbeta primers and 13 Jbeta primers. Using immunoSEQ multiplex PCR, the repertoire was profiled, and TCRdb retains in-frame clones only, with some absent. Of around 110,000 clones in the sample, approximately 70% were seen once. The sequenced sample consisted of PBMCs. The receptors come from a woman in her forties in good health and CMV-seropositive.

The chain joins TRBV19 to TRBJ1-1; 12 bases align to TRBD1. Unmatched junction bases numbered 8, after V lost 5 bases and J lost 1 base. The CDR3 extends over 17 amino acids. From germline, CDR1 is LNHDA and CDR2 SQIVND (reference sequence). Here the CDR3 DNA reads TGTGCCAGTAGTTGGGGACAGGGGGCAAAGTCGAACACTGAAGCTTTCTTT. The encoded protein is CASSWGQGAKSNTEAFF.

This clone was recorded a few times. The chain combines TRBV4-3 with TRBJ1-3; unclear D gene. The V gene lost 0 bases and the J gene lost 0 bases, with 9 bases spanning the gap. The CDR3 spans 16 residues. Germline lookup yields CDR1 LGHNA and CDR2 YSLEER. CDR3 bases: TGCGCCAGCAGCCAAGATCGTGTTTTCTCTGGAAACACCATATATTTT. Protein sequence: CASSQDRVFSGNTIYF.

CDR3 in DNA: TGCGCCAGCAGCTCTTGGGATCTAATCATTACAGGGGTATCCACAGATACGCAGTATTTT. Its protein product is CASSSWDLIITGVSTDTQYF. V is TRBV5-1 and J is TRBJ2-3; 7 bases are shared with TRBD1. The CDR3 runs 20 residues. Germline V lookup: CDR1 SGHRS, CDR2 YFSETQ. Trimming took 3 bases from V and 2 from J; bases not matched to a gene: 21.

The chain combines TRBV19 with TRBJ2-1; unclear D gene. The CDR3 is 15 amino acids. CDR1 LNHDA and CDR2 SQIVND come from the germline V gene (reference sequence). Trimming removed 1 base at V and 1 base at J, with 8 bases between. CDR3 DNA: TGTGCCAGTAGTATAGGAGGCGGTTCCTACAATGAGCAGTTCTTC. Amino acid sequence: CASSIGGGSYNEQFF.

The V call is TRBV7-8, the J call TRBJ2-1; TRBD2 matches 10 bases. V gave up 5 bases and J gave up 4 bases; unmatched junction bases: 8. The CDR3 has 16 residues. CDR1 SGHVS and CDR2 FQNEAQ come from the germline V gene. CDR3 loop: CASSPHPSGGYNEQFF. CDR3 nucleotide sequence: TGTGCCAGCAGCCCCCACCCTAGCGGGGGATACAATGAGCAGTTCTTC.

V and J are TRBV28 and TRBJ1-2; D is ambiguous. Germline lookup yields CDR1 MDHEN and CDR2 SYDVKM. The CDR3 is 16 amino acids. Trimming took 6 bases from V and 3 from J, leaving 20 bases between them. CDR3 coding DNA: TGTGCCAGCAGCCCGTCCGATTTGGCACCCGACTATGGCTACACCTTC. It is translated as CASSPSDLAPDYGYTF.

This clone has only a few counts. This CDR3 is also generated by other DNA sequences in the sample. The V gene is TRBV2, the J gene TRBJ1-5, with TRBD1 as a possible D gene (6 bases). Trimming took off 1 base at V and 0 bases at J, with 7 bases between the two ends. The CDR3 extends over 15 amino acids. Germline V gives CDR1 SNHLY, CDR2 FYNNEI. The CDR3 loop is CASSEGQASNQPQHF. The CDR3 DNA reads TGTGCCAGCAGTGAAGGACAGGCTAGCAATCAGCCCCAGCATTTT.

CDR3 amino acids: CASSLSLGLRYEQYF. The CDR3 DNA reads as TGCGCCAGCAGCTTGAGTCTCGGACTCCGCTACGAGCAGTACTTC. J is TRBJ2-5 and V is TRBV5-1, with a possible D match to TRBD2 (5 bases). The J call could be wrong; TRBJ2-7 is a better fit for the DNA end. Germline V gene data show CDR1 as SGHRS and CDR2 as YFSETQ. The CDR3 runs 15 residues.

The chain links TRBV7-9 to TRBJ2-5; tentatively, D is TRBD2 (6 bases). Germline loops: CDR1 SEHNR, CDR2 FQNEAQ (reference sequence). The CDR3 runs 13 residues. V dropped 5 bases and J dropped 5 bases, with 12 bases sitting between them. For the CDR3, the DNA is TGTGCCAGCAGCGTGGGACTCGAGGAGACCCAGTACTTC. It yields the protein CASSVGLEETQYF. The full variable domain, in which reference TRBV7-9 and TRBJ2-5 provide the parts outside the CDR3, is DTGVSQNPRHKITKRGQNVTFRCDPISEHNRLYWYRQTLGQGPEFLTYFQNEAQLEKSRLLSDRFSAERPKGSFSTLEIQRTEQGDSAMYLCASSVGLEETQYFGPGTRLLVL.

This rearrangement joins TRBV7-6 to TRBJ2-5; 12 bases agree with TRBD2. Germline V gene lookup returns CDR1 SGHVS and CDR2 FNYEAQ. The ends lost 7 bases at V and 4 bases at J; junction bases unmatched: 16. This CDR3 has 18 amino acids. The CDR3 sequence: CASTSALLAGGVGETQYF. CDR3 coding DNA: TGTGCCAGCACCTCCGCCCTGCTAGCGGGAGGGGTGGGAGAGACCCAGTACTTC. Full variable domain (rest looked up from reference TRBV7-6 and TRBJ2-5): GAGVSQSPRYKVTKRGQDVALRCDPISGHVSLYWYRQALGQGPEFLTYFNYEAQQDKSGLPNDRFSAERPEGSISTLTIQRTEQRDSAMYRCASTSALLAGGVGETQYFGPGTRLLVL.

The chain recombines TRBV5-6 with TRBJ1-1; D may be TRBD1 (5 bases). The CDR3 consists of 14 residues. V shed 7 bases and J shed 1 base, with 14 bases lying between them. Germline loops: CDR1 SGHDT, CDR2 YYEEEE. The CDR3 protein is CASDLGAQNTEAFF. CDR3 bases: TGTGCCAGCGACTTAGGGGCTCAGAACACTGAAGCTTTCTTT.

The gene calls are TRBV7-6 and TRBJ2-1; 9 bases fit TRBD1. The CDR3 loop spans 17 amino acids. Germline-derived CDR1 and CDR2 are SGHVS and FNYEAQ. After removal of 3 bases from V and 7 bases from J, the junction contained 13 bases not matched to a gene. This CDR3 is CASSFPAGTGFQNEQFF. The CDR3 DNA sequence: TGTGCCAGCAGCTTCCCCGCCGGGACAGGGTTTCAGAATGAGCAGTTCTTC.

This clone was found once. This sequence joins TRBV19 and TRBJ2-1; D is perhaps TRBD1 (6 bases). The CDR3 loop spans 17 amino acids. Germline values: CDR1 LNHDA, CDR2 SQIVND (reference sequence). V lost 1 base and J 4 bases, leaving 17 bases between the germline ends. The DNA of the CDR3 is TGTGCCAGTAGTATAGGGACAGATATGAGTGGGTACAATGAGCAGTTCTTC. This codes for CASSIGTDMSGYNEQFF. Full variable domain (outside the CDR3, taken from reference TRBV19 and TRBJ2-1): DGGITQSPKYLFRKEGQNVTLSCEQNLNHDAMYWYRQDPGQGLRLIYYSQIVNDFQKGDIAEGYSVSREKKESFPLTVTSAQKNPTAFYLCASSIGTDMSGYNEQFFGPGTRLTVL.

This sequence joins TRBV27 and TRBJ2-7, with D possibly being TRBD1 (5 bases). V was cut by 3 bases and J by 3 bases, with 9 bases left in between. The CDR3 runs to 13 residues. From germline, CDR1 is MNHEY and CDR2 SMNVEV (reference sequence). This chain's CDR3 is CASSLDKYYEQYF. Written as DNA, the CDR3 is TGTGCCAGCAGTTTGGACAAATACTACGAGCAGTACTTC.

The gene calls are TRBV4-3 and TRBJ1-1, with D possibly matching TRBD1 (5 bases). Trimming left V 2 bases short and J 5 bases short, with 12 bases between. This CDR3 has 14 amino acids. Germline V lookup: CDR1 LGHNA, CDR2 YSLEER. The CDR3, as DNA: TGCGCCAGCAGCCAATTGGGGGGTGGAACTGAAGCTTTCTTT. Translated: CASSQLGGGTEAFF.

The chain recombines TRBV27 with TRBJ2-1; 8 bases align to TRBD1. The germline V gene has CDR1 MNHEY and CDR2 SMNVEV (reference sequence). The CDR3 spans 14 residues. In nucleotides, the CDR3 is TGTGCTTTAACCGGGACAGGAGGGGGCAATGAGCAGTTCTTC. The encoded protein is CALTGTGGGNEQFF.

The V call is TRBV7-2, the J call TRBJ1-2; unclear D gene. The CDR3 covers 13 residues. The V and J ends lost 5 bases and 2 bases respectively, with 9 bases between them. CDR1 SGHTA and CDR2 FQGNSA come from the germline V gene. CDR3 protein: CASSPELNYGYTF. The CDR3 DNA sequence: TGTGCCAGCAGCCCCGAACTGAACTATGGCTACACCTTC. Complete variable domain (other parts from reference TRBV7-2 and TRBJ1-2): GAGVSQSPSNKVTEKGKDVELRCDPISGHTALYWYRQSLGQGLEFLIYFQGNSAPDKSGLPSDRFSAERTGGSVSTLTIQRTQQEDSAVYLCASSPELNYGYTFGSGTRLTVV.

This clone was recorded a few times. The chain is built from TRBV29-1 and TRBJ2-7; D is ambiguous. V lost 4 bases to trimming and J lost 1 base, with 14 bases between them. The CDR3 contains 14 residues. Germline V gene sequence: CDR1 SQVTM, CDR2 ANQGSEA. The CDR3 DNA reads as TGCAGCGTTGTGCTACTTCTTTCGTCCTACGAGCAGTACTTC. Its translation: CSVVLLLSSYEQYF.

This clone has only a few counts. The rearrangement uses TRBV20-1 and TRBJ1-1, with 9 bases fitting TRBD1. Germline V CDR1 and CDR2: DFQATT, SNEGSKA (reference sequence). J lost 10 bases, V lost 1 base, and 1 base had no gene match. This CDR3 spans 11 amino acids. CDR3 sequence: CSARATGGAFF. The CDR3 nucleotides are TGCAGTGCTAGAGCGACAGGGGGAGCTTTCTTT.

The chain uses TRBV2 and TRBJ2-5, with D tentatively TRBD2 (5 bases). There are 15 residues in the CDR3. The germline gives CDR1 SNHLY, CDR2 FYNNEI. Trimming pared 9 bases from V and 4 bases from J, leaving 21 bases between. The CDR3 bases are TGTGCCAGGGGGAGCCCAGGTCAGACATCAGAGACCCAGTACTTC. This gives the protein CARGSPGQTSETQYF. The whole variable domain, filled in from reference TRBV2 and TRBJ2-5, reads EPEVTQTPSHQVTQMGQEVILRCVPISNHLYFYWYRQILGQKVEFLVSFYNNEISEKSEIFDDQFSVERPDGSNFTLKIRSTKLEDSAMYFCARGSPGQTSETQYFGPGTRLLVL.

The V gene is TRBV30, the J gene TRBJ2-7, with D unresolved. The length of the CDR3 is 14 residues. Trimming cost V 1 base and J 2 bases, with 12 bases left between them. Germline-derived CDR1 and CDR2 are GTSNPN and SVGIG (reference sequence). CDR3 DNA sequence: TGTGCCTGGAGTGCGGGTCTTCTTACCTACGAGCAGTACTTC. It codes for CAWSAGLLTYEQYF.

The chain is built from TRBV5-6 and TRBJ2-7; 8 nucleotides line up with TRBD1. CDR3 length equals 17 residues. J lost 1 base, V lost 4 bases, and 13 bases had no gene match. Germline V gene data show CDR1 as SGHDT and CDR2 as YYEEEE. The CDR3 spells CASSPRQGIGISYEQYF. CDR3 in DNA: TGTGCCAGCAGCCCTCGACAGGGGATTGGGATATCCTACGAGCAGTACTTC.

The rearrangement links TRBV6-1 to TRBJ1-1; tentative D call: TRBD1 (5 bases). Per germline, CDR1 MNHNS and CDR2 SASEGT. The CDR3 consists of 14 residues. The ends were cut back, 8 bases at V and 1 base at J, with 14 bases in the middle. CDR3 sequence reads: CASSFGGGNTEAFF. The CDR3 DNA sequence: TGTGCCAGCTCTTTCGGGGGGGGGAACACTGAAGCTTTCTTT.

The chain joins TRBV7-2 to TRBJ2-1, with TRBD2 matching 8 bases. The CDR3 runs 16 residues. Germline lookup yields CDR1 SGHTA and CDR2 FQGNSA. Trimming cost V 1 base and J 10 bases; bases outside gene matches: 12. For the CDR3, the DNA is TGTGCCAGCAGCTTAGTACATCGAGGACTAGCTGGGGAGCAGTTCTTC. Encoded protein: CASSLVHRGLAGEQFF.

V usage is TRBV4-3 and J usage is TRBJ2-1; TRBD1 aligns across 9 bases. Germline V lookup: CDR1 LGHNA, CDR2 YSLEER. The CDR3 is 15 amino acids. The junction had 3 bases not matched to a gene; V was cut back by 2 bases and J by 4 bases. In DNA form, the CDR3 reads TGCGCCAGCAGCCAAACAGGGGGCCCATACAATGAGCAGTTCTTC. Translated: CASSQTGGPYNEQFF.

The chain's CDR3 is CASSQDGAGRINNEQFF. The CDR3 DNA reads as TGCGCCAGCAGCCAAGATGGGGCGGGGAGGATAAACAATGAGCAGTTCTTC. The chain combines TRBV4-1 with TRBJ2-1; possibly TRBD2 for D (6 bases). Trimming pared 0 bases from V and 5 bases from J, leaving 17 bases between. This CDR3 contains 17 residues. Germline V gives CDR1 MGHRA, CDR2 YSYEKL.

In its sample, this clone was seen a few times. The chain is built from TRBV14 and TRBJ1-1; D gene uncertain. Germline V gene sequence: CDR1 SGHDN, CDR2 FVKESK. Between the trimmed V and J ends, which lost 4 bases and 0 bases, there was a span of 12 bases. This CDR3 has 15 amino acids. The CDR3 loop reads CASSPHGGLNTEAFF. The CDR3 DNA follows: TGTGCCAGCAGCCCCCATGGAGGCTTGAACACTGAAGCTTTCTTT. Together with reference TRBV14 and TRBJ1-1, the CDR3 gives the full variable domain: EAGVTQFPSHSVIEKGQTVTLRCDPISGHDNLYWYRRVMGKEIKFLLHFVKESKQDESGMPNNRFLAERTGGTYSTLKVQPAELEDSGVYFCASSPHGGLNTEAFFGQGTRLTVV.

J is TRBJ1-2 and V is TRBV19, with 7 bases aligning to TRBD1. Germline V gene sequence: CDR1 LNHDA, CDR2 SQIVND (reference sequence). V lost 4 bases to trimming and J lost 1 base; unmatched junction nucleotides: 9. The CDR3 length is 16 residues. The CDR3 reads CASSNRRDSLNYGYTF. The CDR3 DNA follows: TGTGCCAGTAGTAATCGGCGGGACAGTCTTAACTATGGCTACACCTTC.

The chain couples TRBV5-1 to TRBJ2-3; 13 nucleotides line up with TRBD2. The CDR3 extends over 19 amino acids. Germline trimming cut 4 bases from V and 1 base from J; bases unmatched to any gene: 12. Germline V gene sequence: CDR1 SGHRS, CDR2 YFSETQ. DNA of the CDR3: TGCGCCAGCAGCGGGTCCGGACTAGCGGGAGAAAAAGGCACAGATACGCAGTATTTT. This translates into CASSGSGLAGEKGTDTQYF.

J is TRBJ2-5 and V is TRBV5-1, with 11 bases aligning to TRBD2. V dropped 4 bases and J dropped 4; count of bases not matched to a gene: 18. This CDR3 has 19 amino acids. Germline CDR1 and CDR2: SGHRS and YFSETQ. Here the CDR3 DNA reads TGCGCCAGCAGCCGACGGGGGTTAGCGGGAGGGGGGAAAGGAGAGACCCAGTACTTC. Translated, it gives CASSRRGLAGGGKGETQYF. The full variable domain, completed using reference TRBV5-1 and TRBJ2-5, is KAGVTQTPRYLIKTRGQQVTLSCSPISGHRSVSWYQQTPGQGLQFLFEYFSETQRNKGNFPGRFSGRQFSNSRSEMNVSTLELGDSALYLCASSRRGLAGGGKGETQYFGPGTRLLVL.